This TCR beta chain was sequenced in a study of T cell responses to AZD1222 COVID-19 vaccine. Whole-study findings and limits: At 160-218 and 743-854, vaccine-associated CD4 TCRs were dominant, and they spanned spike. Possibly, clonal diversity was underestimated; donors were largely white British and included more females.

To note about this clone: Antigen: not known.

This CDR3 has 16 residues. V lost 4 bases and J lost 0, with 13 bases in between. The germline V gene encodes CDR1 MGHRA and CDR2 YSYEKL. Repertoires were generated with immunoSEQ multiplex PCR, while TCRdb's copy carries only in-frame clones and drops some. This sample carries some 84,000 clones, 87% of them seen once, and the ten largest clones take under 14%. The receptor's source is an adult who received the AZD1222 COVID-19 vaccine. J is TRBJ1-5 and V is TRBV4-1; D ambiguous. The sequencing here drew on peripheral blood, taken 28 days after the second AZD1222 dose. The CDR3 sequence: CASSLREASSNQPQHF. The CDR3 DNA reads TGCGCCAGCAGCCTTCGGGAAGCGAGTAGCAATCAGCCCCAGCATTTT.